What follows describes a single T cell receptor (beta chain). Its target is not known. The source of the sample is a study of cytomegalovirus exposure and HLA in healthy donors. The study sampled nominally healthy donors, though unrecorded immune exposures were likely. Study-wide results and caveats: Most subjects had HLA-A and HLA-B alleles reportedly predicted accurately by TCR beta sequences.

The PCR employed 60 Vbeta primers together with 13 Jbeta primers. Sequencing used immunoSEQ multiplex PCR; TCRdb keeps in-frame clones, though not all of them. The profile shows 130,000 to 150,000 clones, roughly 80% of them singletons. The V end lost 3 bases, the J end lost 5 bases, and 10 bases lay between the germline ends. The CDR3 runs to 14 residues. Germline V gene lookup returns CDR1 LNHDA and CDR2 SQIVND (reference sequence). This receptor was obtained from a man younger than 40 in good health and CMV-seropositive. The sample was PBMCs. V and J are TRBV19 and TRBJ2-2; D gene ambiguous. CDR3 nucleotides: TGTGCCAGTAGTATCCCGTATCGGACCGGGGAGCTGTTTTTT. The encoded protein is CASSIPYRTGELFF.